What follows are 19 T cell receptor beta chains derived from one specimen sequenced in a study of shared clonotypes between healthy human individuals. Repertoires were generated with immunoSEQ multiplex PCR, while TCRdb's copy carries only in-frame clones and drops some. The sample contains about 980,000 clones, 76% of which appear only once. The sample comprised memory CD4+ T cells sorted from blood. Described subset: CD45RA-negative fraction. The receptors were gathered from a man younger than 35 in good health.

This chain joins TRBV30 and TRBJ2-1; 8 bases fit TRBD2. This CDR3 spans 16 amino acids. Germline-derived CDR1 and CDR2 are GTSNPN and SVGIG (reference sequence). With V trimmed by 1 base and J by 6 bases, 11 bases remained unmatched. CDR3 sequence reads: CAWSAPGGVTRNEQFF. The CDR3 DNA reads TGTGCCTGGAGTGCCCCGGGAGGGGTAACGCGCAATGAGCAGTTCTTC.

CDR3 sequence: CASSIGGRTEAFF. The CDR3 DNA reads TGTGCCAGCAGTATTGGGGGCCGGACTGAAGCTTTCTTT. The J gene is TRBJ1-1, the V gene TRBV2, with a possible D match to TRBD1 (6 bases). The germline gives CDR1 SNHLY, CDR2 FYNNEI. The CDR3 is 13 residues long. With 5 bases removed from V and 5 bases from J, the gap between germline ends came to 12 bases.

As to this clone: At the DNA level, this CDR3 is encoded by other sequences in the same sample as well. The chain carries TRBV4-3 and TRBJ2-1; no clear D. Germline-derived CDR1 and CDR2 are LGHNA and YSLEER. The CDR3 has 14 residues. The V end lost 0 bases, the J end lost 8 bases, and 11 bases lay between the germline ends. The CDR3 bases are TGCGCCAGCAGCCAAGATCCAAGTAGCTATGAGCAGTTCTTC. It translates to CASSQDPSSYEQFF.

V and J are TRBV6-1 and TRBJ1-1; the D gene is possibly TRBD1 (5 bases). The CDR3 is 15 residues long. V shed 5 bases and J shed 0 bases, with 13 bases lying between them. CDR1 MNHNS and CDR2 SASEGT come from the germline V gene. In nucleotides, the CDR3 is TGTGCCAGCAGTCGGGGGTTGACGGTGAACACTGAAGCTTTCTTT. Translated: CASSRGLTVNTEAFF.

V and J are TRBV7-2 and TRBJ1-4; D is ambiguous. The CDR3 length is 15 residues. CDR1 and CDR2 (germline): SGHTA, FQGNSA. The V gene lost 5 bases and the J gene lost 7 bases, with 17 bases spanning the gap. CDR3 sequence: CASSPQARKGEKLFF. Written as DNA, the CDR3 is TGTGCCAGCAGCCCCCAGGCCAGGAAGGGTGAAAAACTGTTTTTT.

V is TRBV6-5 and J is TRBJ2-5; tentative D call: TRBD1 (5 bases). Germline V lookup: CDR1 MNHEY, CDR2 SVGAGI. The V gene lost 0 bases and the J gene lost 5 bases, with 10 bases spanning the gap. The CDR3 loop spans 14 amino acids. The CDR3 loop reads CASSYSEGVETQYF. CDR3 DNA sequence: TGTGCCAGCAGTTACTCCGAAGGGGTGGAGACCCAGTACTTC.

This clone was counted at least ten times. The chain carries TRBV5-4 and TRBJ2-3; TRBD2 might be the D (6 bases). Germline-derived CDR1 and CDR2 are SGHNT and YYREEE (reference sequence). The CDR3 is 15 amino acids. Trimming pared 4 bases from V and 4 bases from J, leaving 16 bases between. The CDR3 sequence is CASSPGLAKADTQYF. The CDR3 nucleotides read TGTGCCAGCAGCCCCGGGCTAGCGAAGGCAGATACGCAGTATTTT.

This clone showed up just once. The chain uses TRBV10-3 and TRBJ2-5; the match to TRBD1 covers 7 bases. Near its end, the DNA agrees better with TRBJ2-7, so the J call may be wrong. This CDR3 contains 12 residues. Germline V lookup: CDR1 ENHRY, CDR2 SYGVKD. Written as DNA, the CDR3 is TGTGCCATCAGTACAGGGGCGGGCGAGCAGTACTTC. Protein product: CAISTGAGEQYF.

This clone was seen at least ten times. V gene TRBV4-1 combines with J gene TRBJ2-1; D remains unclear. CDR1 and CDR2 (germline): MGHRA, YSYEKL. Trimming left V 1 base short and J 13 bases short, with 8 bases between. The CDR3 extends over 11 amino acids. The DNA for the CDR3 is TGCGCCAGCAGCCAAGGCGGAACACAGTTCTTC. This codes for CASSQGGTQFF.

The chain has TRBV30 and TRBJ2-2; possible D gene TRBD2, 6 bases. The V end was cut by 3 bases, the J end by 7 bases, with 18 bases between. Germline assignment: CDR1 GTSNPN and CDR2 SVGIG (reference sequence). This CDR3 region has 15 residues. The CDR3 loop reads CAWREWRGRGGELFF. DNA of the CDR3: TGTGCCTGGAGGGAATGGAGGGGCCGTGGCGGGGAGCTGTTTTTT.

The chain employs TRBV7-9 and TRBJ2-7; 9 bases are shared with TRBD1. This CDR3 spans 16 amino acids. V shed 5 bases and J 4 bases; nucleotides not matched to a gene: 12. Looked up from germline, CDR1 is SEHNR and CDR2 is FQNEAQ (reference sequence). The CDR3 reads CASSPPDRGRGYEQYF. Here the CDR3 DNA reads TGTGCCAGCAGCCCACCCGACAGGGGGAGGGGATACGAGCAGTACTTC.

The rearrangement uses TRBV10-1 and TRBJ1-1; D uncertain. The CDR3 consists of 15 residues. Trimming removed 5 bases from V and 0 bases from J, with 13 bases in between. CDR1 and CDR2 (germline): WNHNN, SYGVQD (reference sequence). CDR3 loop: CASSPSVTVNTEAFF. The DNA for the CDR3 is TGCGCCAGCAGTCCCTCCGTGACCGTGAACACTGAAGCTTTCTTT.

The CDR3 nucleotides read TGTGCCAGCAGTATTGAAGGAACCCCCTACGAGCAGTACTTC. Its translation: CASSIEGTPYEQYF. The genes are TRBV27 and TRBJ2-7; D remains unclear. The CDR3 is made up of 14 amino acids. In germline, CDR1 is MNHEY, CDR2 SMNVEV (reference sequence). Trimming cost V 5 bases and J 2 bases, with 13 bases left between them.

The rearrangement uses TRBV4-3 and TRBJ2-7; 9 nucleotides line up with TRBD1. CDR1 is LGHNA, CDR2 YSLEER, per germline. V trimming: 2 bases; J trimming: 6 bases; junction bases outside the gene matches: 17. The CDR3 has 18 amino acids. CDR3 DNA sequence: TGCGCCAGCAGCCAATCTACGAACTCCCGGGACAGGGCAAGCGAGCAGTACTTC. This sequence encodes CASSQSTNSRDRASEQYF.

CDR3 nucleotide sequence: TGCGCCAGCAGCCTGAACACCGGGGAGCTGTTTTTT. It codes for CASSLNTGELFF. The chain links TRBV4-3 to TRBJ2-2; unclear D gene. Germline V lookup: CDR1 LGHNA, CDR2 YSLEER. V was trimmed by 4 bases and J by 1 base, leaving 1 base between them. This CDR3 has 12 amino acids.

The gene calls are TRBV5-1 and TRBJ2-5; D possibly matches TRBD1 or TRBD2 (5 bases each). CDR3 size: 14 residues. Germline assignment: CDR1 SGHRS and CDR2 YFSETQ. V dropped 4 bases and J dropped 5 bases, with 15 bases sitting between them. The chain's CDR3 is CASSPGTEGETQYF. The CDR3 region has the DNA TGCGCCAGCAGCCCTGGGACCGAGGGGGAGACCCAGTACTTC.

The chain couples TRBV6-5 to TRBJ2-7; TRBD2 matches 13 bases. Germline CDR1 MNHEY, CDR2 SVGAGI. V lost 4 bases to trimming and J lost 0 bases; unmatched junction nucleotides: 0. This CDR3 contains 15 residues. In DNA form, the CDR3 reads TGTGCCAGCAGTTGGACTAGCGGGAGCTCCTACGAGCAGTACTTC. Its protein product is CASSWTSGSSYEQYF.

V is TRBV15 and J is TRBJ1-4; D not resolved. Trimming stripped 1 base from V and 4 bases from J, with 13 bases between. The germline V gene has CDR1 LNHNV and CDR2 YYDKDF (reference sequence). This CDR3 is built from 16 residues. CDR3 DNA: TGTGCCACCAGCAGAGCCACGGGGTTTTTTAATGAAAAACTGTTTTTT. Its protein product is CATSRATGFFNEKLFF.

This clone was seen a handful of times. The V call is TRBV7-9, the J call TRBJ2-3; perhaps TRBD2 as D (5 bases). Germline V gene lookup returns CDR1 SEHNR and CDR2 FQNEAQ (reference sequence). The CDR3 sequence is 13 residues long. Trimming pared 5 bases from V and 5 bases from J, leaving 11 bases between. The CDR3 region is CASSPREIDTQYF. The CDR3 bases are TGTGCCAGCAGCCCCCGGGAAATAGATACGCAGTATTTT.